The source of this T cell receptor (beta chain) is a study of OX40 agonist ivuxolimab in advanced cancers. Repertoires were generated with immunoSEQ multiplex PCR, while TCRdb's copy carries only in-frame clones and drops some. The sample consists of around 40,000 clones, around 87% of them appearing once. Sequenced material: CD4+ or CD8+ T cells sorted from blood, taken in a trial of the OX40 agonist ivuxolimab. The clonotype comes from an adult with an advanced solid tumor such as melanoma, head and neck, liver or kidney cancer.

The CDR3 protein is CASSPSRGTRETQYF. In DNA, the CDR3 is TGTGCCAGCAGCCCATCTAGAGGGACCAGGGAGACCCAGTACTTC. V and J are TRBV14 and TRBJ2-5; D tentatively reads TRBD1 or TRBD2 (5 bases each). Trimming cost V 4 bases and J 5 bases, with 17 bases left between them. The CDR3 extends over 15 amino acids. CDR1 and CDR2 (germline): SGHDN, FVKESK.